This entry describes one T cell receptor (beta chain). What it recognizes is unknown. This entry belongs to a study of Tregs in tolerant kidney transplant recipients. At the level of the study: CD4+CD25+CD127- cells came from approximately three-day belatacept mixed lymphocyte reactions, some with roughly five-day graft donor restimulation. Sorting used antibodies to exclude donor cells. Findings and limits, study-wide: The most relevant donor-specific Treg TCRbeta repertoire apparently came from expansion with activated donor B cells.

V shed 5 bases and J 2 bases; nucleotides not matched to a gene: 2. Per germline, CDR1 MRHNA and CDR2 SNTAGT. The CDR3 runs 14 residues. TCRdb's copy holds only in-frame clones and misses some; the assay was immunoSEQ multiplex PCR. The table lists approximately 17,000 clones, approximately 61% of them singletons. The chain has TRBV6-4 and TRBJ2-3, with 9 bases that match TRBD2. The sample comprised Tregs from blood cultured with allogeneic cells. The source of this sequence is a human donor in good health. The CDR3 sequence: CASSSGGNTDTQYF. CDR3 DNA sequence: TGTGCCAGCAGTAGCGGGGGGAACACAGATACGCAGTATTTT.